This entry concerns a single TCR beta chain. Its cognate antigen is unknown. This record belongs to a study of tumour-infiltrating T cells in Burkitt lymphoma. The germline V gene encodes CDR1 DFQATT and CDR2 SNEGSKA (reference sequence). This CDR3 contains 11 residues. Between the trimmed V and J ends, which lost 6 bases and 7 bases, there was a span of 12 bases. Sequencing used immunoSEQ multiplex PCR; TCRdb keeps in-frame clones, though not all of them. This sample has thousands of clones, with 85% to 90% found just once. Study observations and caveats: Several public clonotypes recurred in numerous Burkitt lymphoma patients.

The sequence was obtained from a human donor with Burkitt lymphoma. This chain connects TRBV20-1 to TRBJ1-1; D gene unclear. The sequencing input was tumor tissue. CDR3: CSATPAIEAFF. DNA for the CDR3: TGCAGTGCAACCCCGGCCATTGAAGCTTTCTTT.